The present TCR beta chain was sequenced within a study of control samples from healthy donors and cancer patients. Libraries were prepared by immunoSEQ multiplex PCR; TCRdb keeps only in-frame clonotypes and omits some of them. The table has approximately 100,000 clones, almost 90% seen once. CDR1 and CDR2 (germline): MNHEY, SVGEGT. The CDR3 spans 14 residues. Trimming cost V 0 bases and J 5 bases, with 10 bases left between them. The sequencing sample was made of blood. This receptor was taken from a man under 40 in good health. J is TRBJ2-5 and V is TRBV6-2 or TRBV6-3; D unresolved. Here the CDR3 DNA reads TGTGCCAGCAGTTACTCGGTCAGTCCGGAGACCCAGTACTTC. Translating it yields CASSYSVSPETQYF.